This TCR beta chain stems from a study of blood T cell repertoires in COVID-19. Study background: Acute-phase and convalescent COVID-19 samples originated in the United States, Italy and Spain.

Between the trimmed V and J ends, which lost 0 bases and 7 bases, there was a span of 15 bases. The V gene's germline CDR1 is SGHNT and CDR2 YENEEA. CDR3 length: 16 residues. In the original workflow: Amplification of reference gene primers was used by the study to estimate nucleated cell counts. Assay used: immunoSEQ multiplex PCR; TCRdb lists only in-frame clones, some missing. The V and J calls and clone size are taken from that table; D and trimming were inferred from the DNA. The sample has 95,000 to 130,000 clones, just under 85% seen once. Sequencing was performed on peripheral blood. The rearrangement joins TRBV11-3 to TRBJ2-2; D might be TRBD1 (6 bases). The clonotype comes from a man in his 70s with active or convalescent COVID-19. The CDR3 region has the DNA TGTGCCAGCAGCTTAGATCCCACAGGGTTAGGCGGGGAGCTGTTTTTT. Its translation is CASSLDPTGLGGELFF. The whole variable domain, remainder taken from reference TRBV11-3 and TRBJ2-2, is EAGVVQSPRYKIIEKKQPVAFWCNPISGHNTLYWYLQNLGQGPELLIRYENEEAVDDSQLPKDRFSAERLKGVDSTLKIQPAELGDSAVYLCASSLDPTGLGGELFFGEGSRLTVL.